Described below is a single T cell receptor (beta chain) sequence and its context. Its specificity is not known. This record belongs to a study of cytomegalovirus exposure and HLA in healthy donors. Primers included in the PCR were 60 Vbeta and 13 Jbeta primers. Clones were sequenced by immunoSEQ multiplex PCR, and TCRdb holds only the in-frame ones, with some missing. This sample yields fewer than 150,000 clones, of which over 75% are seen a single time; 5% to 6% belongs to the top ten. Findings and caveats of the study: Analysis was performed later, and it showed HLA-associated TCR beta chains to be more clonally expanded than equally common others.

Per the germline V gene, CDR1 is SGHTA and CDR2 is FQGNSA. This CDR3 has 13 residues. V was trimmed by 5 bases and J by 6 bases, leaving 10 bases between them. The sequence was collected from a woman between 25 and 40 years old in good health and CMV-seropositive. What was sequenced was PBMCs. This rearrangement joins TRBV7-2 to TRBJ2-2; possibly TRBD2 for D (6 bases). The CDR3 DNA reads as TGTGCCAGCAGCCGGGACTTTTCCGGGGAGCTGTTTTTT. Residues: CASSRDFSGELFF.